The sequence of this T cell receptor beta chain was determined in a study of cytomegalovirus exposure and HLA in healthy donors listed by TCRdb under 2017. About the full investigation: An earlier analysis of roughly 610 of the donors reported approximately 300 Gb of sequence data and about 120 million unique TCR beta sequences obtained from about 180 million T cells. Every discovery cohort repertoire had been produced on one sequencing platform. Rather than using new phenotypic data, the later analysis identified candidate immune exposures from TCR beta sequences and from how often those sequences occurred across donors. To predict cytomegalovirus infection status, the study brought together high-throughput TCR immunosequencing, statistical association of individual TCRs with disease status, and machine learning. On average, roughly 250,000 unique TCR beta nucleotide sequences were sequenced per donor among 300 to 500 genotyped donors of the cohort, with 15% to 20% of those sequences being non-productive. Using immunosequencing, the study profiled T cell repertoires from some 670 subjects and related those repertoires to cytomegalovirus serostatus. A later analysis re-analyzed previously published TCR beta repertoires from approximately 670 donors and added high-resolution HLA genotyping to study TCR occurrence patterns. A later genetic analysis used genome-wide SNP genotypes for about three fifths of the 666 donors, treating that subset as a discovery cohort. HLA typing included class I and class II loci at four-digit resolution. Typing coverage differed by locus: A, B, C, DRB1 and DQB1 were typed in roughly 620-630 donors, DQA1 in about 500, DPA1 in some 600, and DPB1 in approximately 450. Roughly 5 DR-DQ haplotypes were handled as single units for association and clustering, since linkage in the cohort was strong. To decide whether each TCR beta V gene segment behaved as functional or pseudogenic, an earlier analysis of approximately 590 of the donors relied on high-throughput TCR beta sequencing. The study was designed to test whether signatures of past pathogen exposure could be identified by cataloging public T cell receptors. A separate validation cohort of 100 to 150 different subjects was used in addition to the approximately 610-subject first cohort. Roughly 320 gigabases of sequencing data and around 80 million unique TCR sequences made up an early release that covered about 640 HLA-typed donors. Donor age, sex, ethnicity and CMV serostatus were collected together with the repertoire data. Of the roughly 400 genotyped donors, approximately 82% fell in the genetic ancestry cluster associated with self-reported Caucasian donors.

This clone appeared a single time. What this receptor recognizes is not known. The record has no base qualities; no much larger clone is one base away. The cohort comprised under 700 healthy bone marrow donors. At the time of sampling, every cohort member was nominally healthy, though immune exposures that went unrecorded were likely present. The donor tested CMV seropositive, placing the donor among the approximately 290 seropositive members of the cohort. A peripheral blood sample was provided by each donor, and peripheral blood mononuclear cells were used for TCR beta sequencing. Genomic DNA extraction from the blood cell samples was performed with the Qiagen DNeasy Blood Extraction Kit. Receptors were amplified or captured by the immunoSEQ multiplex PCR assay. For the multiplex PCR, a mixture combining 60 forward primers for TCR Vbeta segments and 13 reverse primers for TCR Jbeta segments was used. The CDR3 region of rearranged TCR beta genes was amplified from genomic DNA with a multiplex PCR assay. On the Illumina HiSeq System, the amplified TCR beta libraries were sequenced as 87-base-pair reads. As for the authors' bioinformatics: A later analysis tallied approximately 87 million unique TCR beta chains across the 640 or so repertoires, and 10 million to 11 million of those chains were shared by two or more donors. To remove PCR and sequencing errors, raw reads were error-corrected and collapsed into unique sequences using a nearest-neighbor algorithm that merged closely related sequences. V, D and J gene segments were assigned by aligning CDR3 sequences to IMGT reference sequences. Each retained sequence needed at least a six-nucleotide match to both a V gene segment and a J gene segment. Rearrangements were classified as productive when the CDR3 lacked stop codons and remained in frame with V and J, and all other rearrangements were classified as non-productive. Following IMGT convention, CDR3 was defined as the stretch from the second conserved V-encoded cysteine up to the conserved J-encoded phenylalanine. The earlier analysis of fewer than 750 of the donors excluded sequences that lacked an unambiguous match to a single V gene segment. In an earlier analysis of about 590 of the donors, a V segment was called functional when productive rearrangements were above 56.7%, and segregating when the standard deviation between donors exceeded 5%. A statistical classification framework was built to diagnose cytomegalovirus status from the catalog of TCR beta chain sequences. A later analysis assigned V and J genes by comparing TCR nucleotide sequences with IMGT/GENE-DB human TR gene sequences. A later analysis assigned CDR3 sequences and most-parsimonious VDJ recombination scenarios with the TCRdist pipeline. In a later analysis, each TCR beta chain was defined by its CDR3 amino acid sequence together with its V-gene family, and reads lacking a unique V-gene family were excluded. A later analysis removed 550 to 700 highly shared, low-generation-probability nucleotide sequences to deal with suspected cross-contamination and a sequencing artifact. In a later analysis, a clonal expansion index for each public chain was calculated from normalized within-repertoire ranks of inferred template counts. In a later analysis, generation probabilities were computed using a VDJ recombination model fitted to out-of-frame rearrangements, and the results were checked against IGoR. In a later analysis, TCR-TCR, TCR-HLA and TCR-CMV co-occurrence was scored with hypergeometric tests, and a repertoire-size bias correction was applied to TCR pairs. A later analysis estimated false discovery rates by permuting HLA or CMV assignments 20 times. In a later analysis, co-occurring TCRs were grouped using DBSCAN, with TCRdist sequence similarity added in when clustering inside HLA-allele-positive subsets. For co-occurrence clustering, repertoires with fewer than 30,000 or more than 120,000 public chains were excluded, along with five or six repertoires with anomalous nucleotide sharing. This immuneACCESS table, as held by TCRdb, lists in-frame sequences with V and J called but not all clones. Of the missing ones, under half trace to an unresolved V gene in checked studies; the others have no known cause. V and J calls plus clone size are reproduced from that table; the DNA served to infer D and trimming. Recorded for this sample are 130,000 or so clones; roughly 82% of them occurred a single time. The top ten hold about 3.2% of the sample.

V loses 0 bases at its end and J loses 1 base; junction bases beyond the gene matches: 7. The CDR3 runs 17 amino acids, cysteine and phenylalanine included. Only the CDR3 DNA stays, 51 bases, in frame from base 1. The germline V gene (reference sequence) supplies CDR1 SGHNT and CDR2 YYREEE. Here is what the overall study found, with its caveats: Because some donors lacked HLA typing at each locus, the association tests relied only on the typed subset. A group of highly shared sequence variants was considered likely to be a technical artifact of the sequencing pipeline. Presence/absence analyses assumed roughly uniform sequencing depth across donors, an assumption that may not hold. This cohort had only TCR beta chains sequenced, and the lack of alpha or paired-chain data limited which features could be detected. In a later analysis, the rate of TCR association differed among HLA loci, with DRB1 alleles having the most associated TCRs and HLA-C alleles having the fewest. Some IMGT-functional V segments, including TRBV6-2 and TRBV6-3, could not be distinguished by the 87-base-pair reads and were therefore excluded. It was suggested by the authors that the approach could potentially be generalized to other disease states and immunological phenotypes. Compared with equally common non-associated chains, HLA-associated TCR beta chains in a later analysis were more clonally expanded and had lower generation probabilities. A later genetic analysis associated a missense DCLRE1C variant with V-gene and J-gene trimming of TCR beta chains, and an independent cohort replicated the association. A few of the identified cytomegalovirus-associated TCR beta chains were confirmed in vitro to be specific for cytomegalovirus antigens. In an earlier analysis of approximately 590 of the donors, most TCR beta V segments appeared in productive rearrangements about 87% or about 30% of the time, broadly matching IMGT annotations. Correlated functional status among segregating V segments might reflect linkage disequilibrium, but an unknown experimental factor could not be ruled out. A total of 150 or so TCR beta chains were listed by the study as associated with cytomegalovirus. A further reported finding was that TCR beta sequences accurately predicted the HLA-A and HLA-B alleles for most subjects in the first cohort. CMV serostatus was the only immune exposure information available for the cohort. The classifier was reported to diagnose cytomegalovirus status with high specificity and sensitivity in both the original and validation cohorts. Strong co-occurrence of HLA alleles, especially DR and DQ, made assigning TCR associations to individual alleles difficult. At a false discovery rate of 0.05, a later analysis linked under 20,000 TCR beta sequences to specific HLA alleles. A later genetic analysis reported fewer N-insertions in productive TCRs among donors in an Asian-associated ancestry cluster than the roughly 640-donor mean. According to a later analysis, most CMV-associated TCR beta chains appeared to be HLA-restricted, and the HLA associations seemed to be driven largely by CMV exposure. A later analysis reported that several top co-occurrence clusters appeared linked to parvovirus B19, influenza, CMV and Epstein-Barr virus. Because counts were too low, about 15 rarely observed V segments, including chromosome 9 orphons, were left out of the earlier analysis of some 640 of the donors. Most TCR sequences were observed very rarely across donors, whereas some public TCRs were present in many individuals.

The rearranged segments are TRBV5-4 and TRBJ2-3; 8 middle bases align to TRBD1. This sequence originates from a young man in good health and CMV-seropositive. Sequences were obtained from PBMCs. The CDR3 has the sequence CASSLEGADRGTDTQYF. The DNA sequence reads TGTGCCAGCAGCTTGGAGGGGGCGGACAGGGGCACAGATACGCAGTATTTT.